This T cell receptor beta chain was captured by sequencing in a study of T cell responses to AZD1222 COVID-19 vaccine (dated by TCRdb to the early 2020s). The study in broad terms: A total of about 230 trial participants underwent TCR sequencing, of whom 207 received two doses of AZD1222 and 26 received two doses of the MenACWY control vaccine. Enrollment into the trials was organized by age into subgroups of 18-55, 56-69 and 70-plus years, and those subgroups contained around 150, 28 and 57 TCR-sequenced participants, respectively. Broader findings and caveats from the paper: Spike-specific TCR breadth and depth rose significantly after two AZD1222 doses compared with day 0 and with MenACWY recipients. Conclusions about previously exposed vaccinees are limited, since just 6 or 7 AZD1222 recipients were seropositive for SARS-CoV-2 at baseline. Participants were mostly white British, with more females than males. The authors suggested clonal diversity may have been underestimated. The 56-69-year group was small, and its depth increase did not reach significance, likely because of low power. Because no day 14 peak-response samples were available, repertoires were characterized only after the peak T cell response. CD4 TCRs associated with the vaccine covered the entire spike protein, and the dominant responses were in regions 160-218 and 743-854. Epitopes outside the regions mutated in the B.1.351 and B.1.1.7 variants were reportedly recognized by nearly half of the unique spike-specific TCRs.

The CDR3 regions of human TCRbeta chains were subjected to immunosequencing. The original pipeline was this. TCRs in the repertoires were compared against a reference library of SARS-CoV-2-specific TCRs that had been generated with the MIRA antigen-specificity platform. Breadth was defined as the fraction of unique TCRs that were SARS-CoV-2-associated. Depth was defined as the fraction of total T cells that were SARS-CoV-2-associated. Each spike-specific TCR was assigned to its reactive spike region and to a CD4 or CD8 class using the MIRA data. Log10-transformed breadth and depth values were compared by one-way ANOVA with Sidak's multiple comparisons tests. As stored in TCRdb, this immuneACCESS dataset retains in-frame rearrangements with V and J assigned. A fraction of the clones does not appear; measured against another copy, unresolved V genes explain less than half of the discrepancy, and the remainder lacks a known reason. From that table come the V and J calls and clone size; the DNA was used to work out D and trimming. This sample comprises tens of thousands of clones, approximately 90% of them detected only once. Approximately 6.3% of the sample comes from the top ten.

Taken with the paper, the label for time point translates to: about 28 days (+/-7) after the second vaccine dose. The meaning of the sample's treatment or condition label: meningococcal conjugate vaccine given as trial control. Vaccinee samples were obtained from the UK trials COV001 and COV002, which included a single-blind randomized controlled phase 2/3 trial of AZD1222 (ChAdOx1 nCoV-19) in healthy adults. For TCRbeta chain sequencing, PBMC samples from trial participants were taken at day 0 and at day 28 after the second dose. Comment on this clone: It has no known antigen specificity. No clone much larger than this one lies a single base away; base qualities are absent.

From a lookup of the germline V gene, CDR1 and CDR2 are SGHVS and FQNEAQ. The CDR3 spans 11 residues, from the cysteine through the phenylalanine. Only the CDR3 part of the read is kept: 33 bases, read in frame from the first base. V is pruned by 1 base and J by 10 bases, leaving 1 base of the junction without a gene match. Specimen: peripheral blood, collected 28 days after the second dose of the MenACWY control vaccine. The sequence was obtained from an adult who received the MenACWY meningococcal vaccine as a control. The rearranged chain carries TRBV7-8 and TRBJ2-7; the junction holds 7 bases that match TRBD1. The CDR3 region reads CASSLGDRQYF. The nucleotide sequence is given as TGTGCCAGCAGCTTAGGGGACAGACAGTACTTC.